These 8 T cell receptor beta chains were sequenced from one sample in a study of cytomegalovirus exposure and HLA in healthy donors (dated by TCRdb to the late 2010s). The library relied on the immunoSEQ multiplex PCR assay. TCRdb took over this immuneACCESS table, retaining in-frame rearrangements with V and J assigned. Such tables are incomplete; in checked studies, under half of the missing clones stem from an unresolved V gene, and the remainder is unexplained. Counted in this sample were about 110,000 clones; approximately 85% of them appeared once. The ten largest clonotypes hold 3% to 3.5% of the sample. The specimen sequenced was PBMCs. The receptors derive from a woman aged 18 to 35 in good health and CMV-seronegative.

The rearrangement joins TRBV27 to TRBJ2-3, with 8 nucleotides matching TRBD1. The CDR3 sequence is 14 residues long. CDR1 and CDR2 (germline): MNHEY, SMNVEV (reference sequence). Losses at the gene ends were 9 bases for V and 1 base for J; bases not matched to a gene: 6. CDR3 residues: CASSGGRGTDTQYF. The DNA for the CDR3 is TGTGCCAGTTCAGGGGGCCGAGGCACAGATACGCAGTATTTT.

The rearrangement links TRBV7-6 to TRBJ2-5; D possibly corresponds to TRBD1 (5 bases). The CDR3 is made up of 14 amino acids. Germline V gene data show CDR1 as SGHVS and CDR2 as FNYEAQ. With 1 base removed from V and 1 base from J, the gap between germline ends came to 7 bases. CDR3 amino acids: CASSLGQFQETQYF. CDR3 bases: TGTGCCAGCAGCTTAGGACAGTTCCAAGAGACCCAGTACTTC.

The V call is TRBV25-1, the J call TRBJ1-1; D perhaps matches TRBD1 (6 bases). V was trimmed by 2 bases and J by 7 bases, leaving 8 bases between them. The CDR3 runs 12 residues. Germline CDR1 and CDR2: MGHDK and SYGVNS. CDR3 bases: TGTGCCAGCAGTGAAGACAGGATTGAAGCTTTCTTT. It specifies CASSEDRIEAFF.

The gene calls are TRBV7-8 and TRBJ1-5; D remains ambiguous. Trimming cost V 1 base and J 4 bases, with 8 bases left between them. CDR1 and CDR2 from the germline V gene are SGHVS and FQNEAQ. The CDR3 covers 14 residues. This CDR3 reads CASSLGLGNQPQHF. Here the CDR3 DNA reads TGTGCCAGCAGCTTAGGACTAGGAAATCAGCCCCAGCATTTT.

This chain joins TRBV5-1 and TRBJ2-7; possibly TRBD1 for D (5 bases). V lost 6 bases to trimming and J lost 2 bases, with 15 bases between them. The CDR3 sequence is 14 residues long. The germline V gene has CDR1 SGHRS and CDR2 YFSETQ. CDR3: CASKKDTGTYEQYF. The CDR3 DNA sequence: TGCGCCAGCAAGAAGGACACAGGAACCTACGAGCAGTACTTC.

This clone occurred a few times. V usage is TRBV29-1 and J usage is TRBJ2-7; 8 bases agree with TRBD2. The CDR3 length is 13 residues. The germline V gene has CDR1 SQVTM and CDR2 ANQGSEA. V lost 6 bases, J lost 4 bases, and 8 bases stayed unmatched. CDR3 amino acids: CSVPAGDRYEQYF. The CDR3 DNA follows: TGCAGCGTACCAGCGGGGGACCGTTACGAGCAGTACTTC.

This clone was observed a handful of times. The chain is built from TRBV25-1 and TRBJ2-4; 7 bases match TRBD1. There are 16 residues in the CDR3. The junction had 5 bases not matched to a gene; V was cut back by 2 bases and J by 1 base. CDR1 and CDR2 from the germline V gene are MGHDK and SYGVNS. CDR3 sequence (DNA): TGTGCCAGCAGTGAAGACAGGGCTCCGGCCAAAAACATTCAGTACTTC. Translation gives CASSEDRAPAKNIQYF.

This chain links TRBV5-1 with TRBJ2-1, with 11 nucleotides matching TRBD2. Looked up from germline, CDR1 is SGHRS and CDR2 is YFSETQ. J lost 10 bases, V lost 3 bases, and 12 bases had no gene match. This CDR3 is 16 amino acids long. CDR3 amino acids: CASSWTGTSGTREQFF. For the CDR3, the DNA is TGCGCCAGCAGCTGGACCGGGACTAGCGGTACTAGGGAGCAGTTCTTC.